Listed below are T cell receptor beta chains from one sample, sequenced in a study of T-cell reconstitution after alpha-beta-depleted transplantation in children. A single record per CDR3 protein comes from TCRdb applying MiXCR to the PCR reads. This table has hundreds of thousands of distinct CDR3 sequences, 10% to 15% appearing once. The sample in question was PBMCs, mostly from graft donor cells, obtained 360 days after TCRalphabeta/CD19-depleted stem cell transplant. The source of these receptors is a male patient younger than 18 who had a stem cell transplant for acute myeloid leukemia, so the T cells may come from the graft donor. The CDR3 runs from the conserved cysteine through the conserved F or W. D genes are given only for firm matches. Size tells how often a clone was seen (once, few, many) or the class of an expanded clone, and some rows leave it out.

CDR3aa	CDR3nt	abundance	d_gene	j_gene	v_gene
CSVVRSLNPEAFF	TGCAGCGTTGTTCGCTCGTTGAACCCTGAAGCTTTCTTT	many	NA	TRBJ1-1	TRBV29-1
CSAFRLAGGDEQYF	TGCAGTGCTTTTAGACTAGCGGGAGGAGACGAGCAGTACTTC	few	TRBD2	TRBJ2-7	TRBV20-1
CSPTQGGETQYF	TGCAGTCCCACACAGGGGGGAGAGACCCAGTACTTC	NA	TRBD1	TRBJ2-5	TRBV20-1
CASWGVSNTGELFF	TGTGCCAGCTGGGGAGTCTCCAACACCGGGGAGCTGTTTTTT	few	NA	TRBJ2-2	TRBV6-1
CASSQAASGANVLTF	TGTGCCAGCAGCCAAGCGGCCTCTGGGGCCAACGTCCTGACTTTC	NA	NA	TRBJ2-6	TRBV4-2
CATSRISGTGRTEAFF	TGTGCCACCAGCAGAATTTCCGGGACAGGGCGAACTGAAGCTTTCTTT	few	TRBD1	TRBJ1-1	TRBV15
CASSAVAGTSDGAKVQYF	TGTGCCAGCAGCGCCGTCGCCGGGACTAGCGACGGAGCTAAGGTGCAGTACTTC	once	TRBD2	TRBJ2-7	TRBV11-1
CSALTGTPNTGELFF	TGCAGTGCATTAACCGGGACTCCGAACACCGGGGAGCTGTTTTTT	NA	NA	TRBJ2-2	TRBV20-1
CSGGSGRLGNTEAFF	TGCAGCGGTGGGTCAGGTCGGCTGGGGAACACTGAAGCTTTCTTT	many	NA	TRBJ1-1	TRBV29-1
CASSLDASGTGELFF	TGTGCCAGCAGCTTGGACGCTAGCGGAACCGGGGAGCTGTTTTTT	NA	TRBD2	TRBJ2-2	TRBV5-4
CASSYSTNSGANVLTF	TGTGCCAGCAGTTATAGTACTAATTCTGGGGCCAACGTCCTGACTTTC	many	NA	TRBJ2-6	TRBV6-2/TRBV6-3
CASSRLRSSYEQYF	TGTGCCAGCAGCCGCCTCCGTAGCTCCTACGAGCAGTACTTC	few	NA	TRBJ2-7	TRBV28
CASSGSRGNTIYF	TGCGCCAGCAGCGGATCCCGTGGAAACACCATATATTTT	once	NA	TRBJ1-3	TRBV5-1
CSARPGTRWYEQYF	TGCAGTGCTAGACCCGGGACTAGATGGTACGAGCAGTACTTC	few	TRBD2	TRBJ2-7	TRBV20-1
CASRKRTGGEVAGGPHEQYF	TGTGCCAGCAGAAAACGGACAGGGGGCGAGGTAGCGGGAGGGCCCCACGAGCAGTACTTC	few	NA	TRBJ2-7	TRBV7-8
CASPGLREGTGELFF	TGTGCCTCCCCGGGTCTGCGGGAGGGGACCGGGGAGCTGTTTTTT	NA	TRBD2	TRBJ2-2	TRBV30
CASSSLSSGAYEQYF	TGTGCCAGCAGTTCTCTTTCTAGCGGTGCCTACGAGCAGTACTTC	many	TRBD2	TRBJ2-7	TRBV12-3/TRBV12-4
CASSLGTGPSTDTQYF	TGCGCCAGCAGCTTAGGCACAGGACCGAGCACAGATACGCAGTATTTT	few	NA	TRBJ2-3	TRBV5-1
CASSSGLAGGKSDTQYF	TGTGCCAGCAGTTCGGGACTAGCGGGAGGGAAGTCAGATACGCAGTATTTT	few	TRBD2	TRBJ2-3	TRBV12-3/TRBV12-4
CSVEPGTGPYNEQFF	TGCAGCGTTGAACCCGGGACAGGACCCTACAATGAGCAGTTCTTC	many	TRBD1	TRBJ2-1	TRBV29-1
CASSQVSIRSSSYEQYF	TGTGCCAGCAGCCAAGTATCTATTAGGTCAAGCTCCTACGAGCAGTACTTC	many	NA	TRBJ2-7	TRBV4-2
CASSFPGGQGGNEQFF	TGTGCCAGCAGTTTCCCCGGGGGACAGGGAGGCAATGAGCAGTTCTTC	NA	TRBD1	TRBJ2-1	TRBV27
CASSLDGPSDTSTDTQYF	TGTGCCAGCAGCTTAGACGGGCCTAGCGATACTAGCACAGATACGCAGTATTTT	many	NA	TRBJ2-3	TRBV11-2